The source of this T cell receptor (beta chain) is a study of human T cells and chemical hapten exposure. TCRdb re-derived calls from the RACE reads in MiXCR, one entry per CDR3 protein. The data show about 98,000 distinct CDR3 sequences, 11% seen once. Time point meaning: pre-sensitization, week 0. Described treatment: therapeutic diphenylcyclopropenone sensitization with weekly scalp DPC. The sequencing used whole blood, collected in connection with sensitization to the hapten diphenylcyclopropenone (DPC). The TCR originated in a woman aged 55-69 years with alopecia areata. Some clones in this sample may be carry-over from other donors' samples.

CDR3 bases: TGCAGTGCTAGCGACCGTAGACTGACAGAACCGGCTTTCTTT. It yields the protein CSASDRRLTEPAFF. The chain carries TRBV20-1 and TRBJ1-1; weak D call: TRBD1 (5 bases). Germline CDR1 DFQATT, CDR2 SNEGSKA (reference sequence). This CDR3 is 14 amino acids long. The V end lost 3 bases, the J end lost 11 bases, and 22 bases lay between the germline ends.